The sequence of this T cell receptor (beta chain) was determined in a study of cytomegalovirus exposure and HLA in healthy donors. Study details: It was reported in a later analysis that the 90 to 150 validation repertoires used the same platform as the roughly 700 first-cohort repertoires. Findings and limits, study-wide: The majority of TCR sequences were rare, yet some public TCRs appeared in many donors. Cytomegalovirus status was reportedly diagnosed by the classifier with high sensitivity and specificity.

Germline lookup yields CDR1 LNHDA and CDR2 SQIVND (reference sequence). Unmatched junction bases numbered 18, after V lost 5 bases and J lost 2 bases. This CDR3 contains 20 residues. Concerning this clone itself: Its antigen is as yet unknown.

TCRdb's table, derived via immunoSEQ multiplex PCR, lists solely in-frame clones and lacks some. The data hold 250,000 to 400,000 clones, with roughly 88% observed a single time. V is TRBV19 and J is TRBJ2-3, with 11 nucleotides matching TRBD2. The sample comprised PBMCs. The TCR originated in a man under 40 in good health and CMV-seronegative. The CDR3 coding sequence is TGTGCCAGTAGTTTCTTCTTTACGGGTCGACTAGCGGGAAACACAGATACGCAGTATTTT. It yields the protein CASSFFFTGRLAGNTDTQYF.